This is a list of T cell receptor beta chains from one sample in a study of blood T cell repertoires in COVID-19. Data came from immunoSEQ multiplex PCR; TCRdb stores just in-frame clones and leaves some out. This table holds more than 85,000 clones, approximately 86% found once. Sequenced material: peripheral blood. These receptors were taken from a man aged 50-59 years with active or convalescent COVID-19. The CDR3 runs from the conserved cysteine through the conserved F or W. D genes are given only for firm matches. Only some rows state a clone size, as once, few, many or a class for expanded clones.

>-|15|-|TRBV2|TRBJ2-1
TGTGCCAGCAGTGAACTGAAAGGACACTACAATGAGCAGTTCTTC
CASSELKGHYNEQFF
>-|13|TRBD1|TRBV29-1|TRBJ2-1
TGCAGCGTTGAAGTCCAGGGGGCTAGTGAGCAGTTCTTC
CSVEVQGASEQFF
>-|18|-|TRBV6-2/TRBV6-3|TRBJ2-1
TGTGCCAGCAGTTATTCAGTCAGGGGAGAATACTCCTACAATGAGCAGTTCTTC
CASSYSVRGEYSYNEQFF
>few|13|-|TRBV2|TRBJ1-2
TGTGCCAGCAGTGCTGGGGGGAACTATGGCTACACCTTC
CASSAGGNYGYTF
>few|14|TRBD1|TRBV6-5|TRBJ2-7
TGTGCCAGCAAGACAGGGGGCGGGACCTACGAGCAGTACTTC
CASKTGGGTYEQYF
>-|15|TRBD1|TRBV28|TRBJ2-1
TGTGCCAGCAGATCGGGACAGGGATCCTACAATGAGCAGTTCTTC
CASRSGQGSYNEQFF
>-|16|TRBD2|TRBV19|TRBJ2-5
TGTGCCAGTAGTATAACTAGCGGGGGAACTGGAGAGACCCAGTACTTC
CASSITSGGTGETQYF
>-|12|-|TRBV19|TRBJ1-2
TGTGCCAGTAGAAAACAGCTCTATGGCTACACCTTC
CASRKQLYGYTF
>-|16|-|TRBV18|TRBJ1-3
TGTGCCAGCTCACCAATGCCTTTCAGCTCTGGAAACACCATATATTTT
CASSPMPFSSGNTIYF
>once|14|-|TRBV21-1|TRBJ2-5
TGTGCCAGCAGCACCCGGGACAGCTTAGAGACCCAGTACTTC
CASSTRDSLETQYF
>-|14|TRBD1|TRBV28|TRBJ2-7
TGTGCCAGCAGTGGACAGGGGAGCTCCTACGAGCAGTACTTC
CASSGQGSSYEQYF
>-|15|TRBD1|TRBV7-2|TRBJ1-2
TGTGCCAGCACCCCCCGGCGGGACAGAGACTATGGCTACACCTTC
CASTPRRDRDYGYTF
>-|15|-|TRBV5-4|TRBJ1-4
TGTGCCAGCAGCTTGAGTTCGGGAAATAATGAAAAACTGTTTTTT
CASSLSSGNNEKLFF
>-|15|TRBD1|TRBV11-2|TRBJ2-5
TGTGCCAGCAGCCCGGACCCGGGACAGCAAGAGACCCAGTACTTC
CASSPDPGQQETQYF
>-|15|TRBD2|TRBV4-1|TRBJ2-1
TGCGCCAGCAGCCAAGACGCGGGGGGAAGCATTGAGCAGTTCTTC
CASSQDAGGSIEQFF
>-|13|-|TRBV27|TRBJ1-1
TGTGCCAGCAGCCTCGAAGGGGGCACTGAAGCTTTCTTT
CASSLEGGTEAFF
>-|15|TRBD1|TRBV3-1/TRBV3-2|TRBJ2-7
TGTGCCAGCAGCCAAGGACTTGACAGGGAATACGAGCAGTACTTC
CASSQGLDREYEQYF
>once|14|-|TRBV27|TRBJ1-4
TGTGCCAGCAGCTACAGGCCGGGGGATGAAAAACTGTTTTTT
CASSYRPGDEKLFF
>-|12|TRBD1|TRBV28|TRBJ1-4
TGTGCCAGCTCACAGGGGTTCAAAAAACTGTTTTTT
CASSQGFKKLFF
>-|16|TRBD1|TRBV7-2|TRBJ1-1
TGTGCCAGCAGCCCCAGACAGGGCGCGTCGAACACTGAAGCTTTCTTT
CASSPRQGASNTEAFF
>-|15|-|TRBV5-6|TRBJ1-1
TGTGCCAGCAGCTTCCGTACGACAGGAGACACTGAAGCTTTCTTT
CASSFRTTGDTEAFF
>-|18|-|TRBV4-1|TRBJ2-5
TGCGCCAGCAGCCAAGCGGGCAGGGCGTCGAATAATTTCGAGACCCAGTACTTC
CASSQAGRASNNFETQYF
>-|18|TRBD1|TRBV27|TRBJ1-4
TGTGCCAGCAGTTTATCTTCGGGACAGGGAAGGGCATATGAAAAACTGTTTTTT
CASSLSSGQGRAYEKLFF
>-|16|-|TRBV7-5|TRBJ1-6
TGTGTCAGAAGCTTAGTCCGGACACAGGGTAGCTCACCCCTCCACTTT
CVRSLVRTQGSSPLHF
>-|15|TRBD1|TRBV7-9|TRBJ1-2
TGTGCCAGCAGCTTAGGACAGGGGGCTGACTATGGCTACACCTTC
CASSLGQGADYGYTF
>-|15|TRBD1|TRBV27|TRBJ2-5
TGTGCCAGCAGTTCCACGACAGGGGGTCACCAGACCCAGTACTTC
CASSSTTGGHQTQYF
>-|15|-|TRBV6-5|TRBJ1-2
TGTGCCAGCAGTTACTCGGCGAAGGGGAACTATGGCTACACCTTC
CASSYSAKGNYGYTF
>-|13|-|TRBV30|TRBJ2-7
TGTGCCTCCGAGGGGGAATCCGGGGTCGAGCAGTACTTC
CASEGESGVEQYF
>once|18|TRBD2|TRBV29-1|TRBJ2-1
TGCAGCGTTGAAGAGATTAAGCCTAGCGGGGGCGAGTGGAGTGAGCAGTTCTTC
CSVEEIKPSGGEWSEQFF
>-|12|-|TRBV28|TRBJ1-2
TGTGCCACTCACAGGGTGACGGAGGGCTACACCTTC
CATHRVTEGYTF
>-|14|TRBD2|TRBV18|TRBJ2-3
TGTGCCAGCTCACCGCGGGGGGGCACAGATACGCAGTATTTT
CASSPRGGTDTQYF
>-|14|TRBD1|TRBV7-9|TRBJ1-4
TGTGCCAGCAGTTGGGGACAGGGGAATGAAAAACTGTTTTTT
CASSWGQGNEKLFF
>-|15|-|TRBV3-1/TRBV3-2|TRBJ1-2
TGTGCCAGCAGCCAAGTTCCGGACAGCTCATATGGCTACACCTTC
CASSQVPDSSYGYTF
>-|14|-|TRBV4-3|TRBJ1-5
TGCGCCAGCAGCCAAGTAAGGGACATGCAGCCCCAGCATTTT
CASSQVRDMQPQHF
>-|14|-|TRBV28|TRBJ1-6
TGTGCCAGCAGTTTGACCAGGATTAATTCACCCCTCCACTTT
CASSLTRINSPLHF
>-|18|TRBD2|TRBV3-1/TRBV3-2|TRBJ2-1
TGTGCCAGCAGCCAAATCGCTCTACTAGCGGGGGGAATAAATGAGCAGTTCTTC
CASSQIALLAGGINEQFF
>-|13|-|TRBV18|TRBJ2-1
TGTGCCAGCTCGCCGGACACAAACAATGAGCAGTTCTTC
CASSPDTNNEQFF
>-|18|-|TRBV3-1/TRBV3-2|TRBJ2-6
TGTGCCAGCAGCCAAGAGAGGTGGGTGAGCTCTGGGGCCAACGTCCTGACTTTC
CASSQERWVSSGANVLTF
>-|16|TRBD2|TRBV6-1|TRBJ2-7
TGTGCCAGCAGTGATACTAGCGGGGTGTTATCCTACGAGCAGTACTTC
CASSDTSGVLSYEQYF
>once|16|-|TRBV27|TRBJ2-3
TGTGCCAGCAGAGACACACCTAGCGTGAGCACAGATACGCAGTATTTT
CASRDTPSVSTDTQYF
>-|14|-|TRBV10-2|TRBJ2-7
TGCGCCAGCAGTGTAACAGTGCTATCCTACGAGCAGTACTTC
CASSVTVLSYEQYF
>-|15|TRBD1|TRBV7-8|TRBJ2-2
TGTGCCAGCAGCTTAGCGAAACAGGGGGCCGGGGAGCTGTTTTTT
CASSLAKQGAGELFF